Listed here are 5 T cell receptor beta chains from one sample, sequenced in a study of PD-L1 blockade in urothelial cancer. TCRdb's table, derived via immunoSEQ multiplex PCR, lists solely in-frame clones and lacks some. The sample holds approximately 52,000 clones, around three quarters seen once. The sequences come from PBMCs, collected around atezolizumab (anti-PD-L1) treatment. All receptors come from a man aged 70-80 years with urothelial cancer.

The V and J genes are TRBV10-3 and TRBJ2-2, with D possibly matching TRBD2 (6 bases). The CDR3 has 12 amino acids. V was shortened by 8 bases and J by 6 bases, with 10 bases between the two germline ends. CDR1 ENHRY and CDR2 SYGVKD come from the germline V gene. DNA for the CDR3: TGTGCCATCGGGAGGACGGCCGGGGAGCTGTTTTTT. Its protein is CAIGRTAGELFF.

V gene TRBV4-1 combines with J gene TRBJ1-2; a possible D gene is TRBD1 (5 bases). Germline CDR1 MGHRA, CDR2 YSYEKL. This CDR3 comprises 17 residues. V was shortened by 0 bases and J by 2 bases, with 16 bases between the two germline ends. The CDR3 coding sequence is TGCGCCAGCAGCCAAGAATGGGCGGGGGGGTTGAACTATGGCTACACCTTC. This encodes CASSQEWAGGLNYGYTF.

The table lists this clone with a few counts. V is TRBV4-1 and J is TRBJ1-5; 7 bases match TRBD1. This CDR3 contains 18 residues. Unmatched junction bases numbered 8, after V lost 0 bases and J lost 0 bases. Per germline, CDR1 MGHRA and CDR2 YSYEKL. The CDR3 sequence is CASSQDLTGTDSNQPQHF. DNA for the CDR3: TGCGCCAGCAGCCAAGACTTGACCGGGACAGATAGCAATCAGCCCCAGCATTTT.

This clone was picked up one time. The rearrangement links TRBV19 to TRBJ1-2; no firm D call. CDR3 size: 13 residues. The V and J ends lost 0 bases and 7 bases respectively, with 9 bases between them. CDR1 and CDR2 from the germline V gene are LNHDA and SQIVND (reference sequence). CDR3 region: CASSIDQLVGYTF. DNA of the CDR3: TGTGCCAGTAGTATAGACCAACTTGTTGGCTACACCTTC. Based on the CDR3 plus reference TRBV19 and TRBJ1-2, the full variable domain is DGGITQSPKYLFRKEGQNVTLSCEQNLNHDAMYWYRQDPGQGLRLIYYSQIVNDFQKGDIAEGYSVSREKKESFPLTVTSAQKNPTAFYLCASSIDQLVGYTFGSGTRLTVV.

This clone was seen ten or more times. V is TRBV5-1 and J is TRBJ2-5; 8 nucleotides align to TRBD1. The CDR3 totals 14 residues. Germline values: CDR1 SGHRS, CDR2 YFSETQ. V lost 5 bases, J lost 5 bases, and 8 bases stayed unmatched. The CDR3 protein is CASSQGAPGETQYF. Here the CDR3 DNA reads TGCGCCAGCAGTCAGGGGGCGCCGGGGGAGACCCAGTACTTC.